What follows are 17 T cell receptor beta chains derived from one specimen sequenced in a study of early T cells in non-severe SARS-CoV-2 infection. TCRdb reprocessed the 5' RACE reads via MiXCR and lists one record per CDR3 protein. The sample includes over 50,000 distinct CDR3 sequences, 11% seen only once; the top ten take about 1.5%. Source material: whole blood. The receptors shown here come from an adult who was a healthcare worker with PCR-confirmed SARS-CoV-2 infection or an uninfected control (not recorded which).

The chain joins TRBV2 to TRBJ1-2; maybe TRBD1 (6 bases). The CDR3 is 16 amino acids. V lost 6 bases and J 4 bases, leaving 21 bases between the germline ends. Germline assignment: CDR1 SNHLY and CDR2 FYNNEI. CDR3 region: CASRGDKSFGVYGYTF. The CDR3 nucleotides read TGTGCCAGCAGGGGGGACAAGTCCTTTGGCGTCTATGGCTACACCTTC.

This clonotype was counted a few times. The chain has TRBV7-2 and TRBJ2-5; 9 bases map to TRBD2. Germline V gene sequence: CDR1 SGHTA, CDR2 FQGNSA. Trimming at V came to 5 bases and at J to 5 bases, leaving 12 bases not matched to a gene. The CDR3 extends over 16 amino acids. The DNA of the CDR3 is TGTGCCAGCAGCCGCGGCCGGGCTAGCGGGGAGGAGACCCAGTACTTC. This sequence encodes CASSRGRASGEETQYF.

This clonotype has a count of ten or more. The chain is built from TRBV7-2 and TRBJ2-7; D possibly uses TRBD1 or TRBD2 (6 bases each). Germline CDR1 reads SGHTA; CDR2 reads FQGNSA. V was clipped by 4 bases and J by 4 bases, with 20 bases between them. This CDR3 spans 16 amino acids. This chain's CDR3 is CASSSQGLGGRYEQYF. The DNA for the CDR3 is TGTGCCAGCAGCTCACAAGGGCTAGGGGGGCGGTACGAGCAGTACTTC.

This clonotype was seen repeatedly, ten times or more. Here the CDR3 reads CASSTYSVDTGELFF. The CDR3 nucleotides are TGTGCCAGCAGCACGTACAGTGTGGACACCGGGGAGCTGTTTTTT. The rearrangement links TRBV7-3 to TRBJ2-2; no reliable D call. V was trimmed by 5 bases and J by 3 bases, leaving 13 bases between them. The CDR3 length is 15 residues. Per germline, CDR1 SGHTA and CDR2 FQGTGA.

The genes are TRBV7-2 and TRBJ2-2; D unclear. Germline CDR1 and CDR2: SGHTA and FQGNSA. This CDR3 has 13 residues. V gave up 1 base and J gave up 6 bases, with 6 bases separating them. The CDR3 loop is CASSLESPGELFF. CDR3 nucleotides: TGTGCCAGCAGCTTAGAGAGCCCCGGGGAGCTGTTTTTT.

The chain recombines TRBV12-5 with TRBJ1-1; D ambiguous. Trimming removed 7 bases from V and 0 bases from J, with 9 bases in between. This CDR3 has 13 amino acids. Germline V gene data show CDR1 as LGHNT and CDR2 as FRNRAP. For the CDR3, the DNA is TGTGCTAGTGTTTACAGCTTGAACACTGAAGCTTTCTTT. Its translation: CASVYSLNTEAFF.

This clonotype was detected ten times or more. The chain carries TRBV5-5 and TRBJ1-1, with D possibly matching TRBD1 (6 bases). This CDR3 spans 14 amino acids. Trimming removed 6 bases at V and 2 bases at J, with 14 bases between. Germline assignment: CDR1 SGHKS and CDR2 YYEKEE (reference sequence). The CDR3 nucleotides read TGTGCCAGCACCACCCAAGGGGGTAACACTGAAGCTTTCTTT. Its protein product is CASTTQGGNTEAFF.

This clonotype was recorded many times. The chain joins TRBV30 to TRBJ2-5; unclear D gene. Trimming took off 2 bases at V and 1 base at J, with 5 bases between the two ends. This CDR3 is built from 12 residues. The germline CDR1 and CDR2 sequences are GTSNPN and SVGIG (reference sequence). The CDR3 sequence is CAWSPSQETQYF. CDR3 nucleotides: TGTGCCTGGAGTCCATCCCAAGAGACCCAGTACTTC.

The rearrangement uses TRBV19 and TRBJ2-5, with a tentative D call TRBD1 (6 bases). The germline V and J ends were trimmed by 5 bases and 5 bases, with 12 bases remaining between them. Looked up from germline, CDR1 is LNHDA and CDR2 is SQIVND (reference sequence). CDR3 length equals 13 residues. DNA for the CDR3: TGTGCCAGTAGTCCCAGGGGCTTCGAGACCCAGTACTTC. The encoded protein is CASSPRGFETQYF.

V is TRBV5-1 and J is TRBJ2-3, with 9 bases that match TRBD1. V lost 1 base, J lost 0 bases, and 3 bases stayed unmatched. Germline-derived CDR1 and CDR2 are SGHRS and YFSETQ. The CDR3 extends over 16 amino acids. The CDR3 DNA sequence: TGCGCCAGCAGCTTGCGTGGGACAGGGAGCACAGATACGCAGTATTTT. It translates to CASSLRGTGSTDTQYF.

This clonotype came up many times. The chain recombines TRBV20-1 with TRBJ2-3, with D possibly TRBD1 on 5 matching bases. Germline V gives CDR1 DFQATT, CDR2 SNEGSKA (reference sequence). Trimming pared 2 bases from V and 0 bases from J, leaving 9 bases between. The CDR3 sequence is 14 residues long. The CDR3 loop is CSARRGGSTDTQYF. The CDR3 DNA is TGCAGTGCTAGAAGGGGCGGTAGCACAGATACGCAGTATTTT.

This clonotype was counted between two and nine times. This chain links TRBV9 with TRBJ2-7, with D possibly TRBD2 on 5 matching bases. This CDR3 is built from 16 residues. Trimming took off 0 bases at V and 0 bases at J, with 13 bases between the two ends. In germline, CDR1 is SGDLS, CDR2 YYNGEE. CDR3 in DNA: TGTGCCAGCAGCGTAGGTGGAGGAACCCCCTCCTACGAGCAGTACTTC. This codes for CASSVGGGTPSYEQYF.

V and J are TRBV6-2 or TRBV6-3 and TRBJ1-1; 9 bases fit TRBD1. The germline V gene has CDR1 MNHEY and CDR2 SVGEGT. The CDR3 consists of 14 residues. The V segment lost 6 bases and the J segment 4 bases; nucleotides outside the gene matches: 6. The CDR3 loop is CASSPWTGATEAFF. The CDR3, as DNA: TGTGCCAGCAGCCCCTGGACAGGGGCCACTGAAGCTTTCTTT.

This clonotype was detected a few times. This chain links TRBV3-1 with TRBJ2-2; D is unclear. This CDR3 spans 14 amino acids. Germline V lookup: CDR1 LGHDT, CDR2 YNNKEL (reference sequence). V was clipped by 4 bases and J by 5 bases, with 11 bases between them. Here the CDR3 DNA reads TGTGCCAGCAGCCGAGATGAACAGACCGGGGAGCTGTTTTTT. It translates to CASSRDEQTGELFF. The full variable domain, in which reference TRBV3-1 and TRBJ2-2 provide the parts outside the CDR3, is DTAVSQTPKYLVTQMGNDKSIKCEQNLGHDTMYWYKQDSKKFLKIMFSYNNKELIINETVPNRFSPKSPDKAHLNLHINSLELGDSAVYFCASSRDEQTGELFFGEGSRLTVL.

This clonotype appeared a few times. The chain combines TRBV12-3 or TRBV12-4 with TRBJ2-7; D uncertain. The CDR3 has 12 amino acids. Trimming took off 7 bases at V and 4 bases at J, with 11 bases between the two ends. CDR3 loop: CASKYEGYEQYF. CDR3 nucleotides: TGTGCCAGCAAGTACGAAGGTTACGAGCAGTACTTC.

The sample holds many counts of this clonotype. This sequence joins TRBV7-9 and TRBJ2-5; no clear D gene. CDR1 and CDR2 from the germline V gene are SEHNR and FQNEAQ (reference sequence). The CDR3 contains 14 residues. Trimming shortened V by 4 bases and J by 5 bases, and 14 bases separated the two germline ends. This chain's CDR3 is CASSSRVVPETQYF. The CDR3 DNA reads TGTGCCAGCAGCTCCCGAGTAGTTCCGGAGACCCAGTACTTC.

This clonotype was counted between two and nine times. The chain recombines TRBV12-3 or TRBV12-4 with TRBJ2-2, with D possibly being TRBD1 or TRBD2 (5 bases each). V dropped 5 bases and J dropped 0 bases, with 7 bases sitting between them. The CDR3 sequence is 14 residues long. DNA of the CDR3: TGTGCCAGCAGTGGGGGATCGAACACCGGGGAGCTGTTTTTT. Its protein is CASSGGSNTGELFF.